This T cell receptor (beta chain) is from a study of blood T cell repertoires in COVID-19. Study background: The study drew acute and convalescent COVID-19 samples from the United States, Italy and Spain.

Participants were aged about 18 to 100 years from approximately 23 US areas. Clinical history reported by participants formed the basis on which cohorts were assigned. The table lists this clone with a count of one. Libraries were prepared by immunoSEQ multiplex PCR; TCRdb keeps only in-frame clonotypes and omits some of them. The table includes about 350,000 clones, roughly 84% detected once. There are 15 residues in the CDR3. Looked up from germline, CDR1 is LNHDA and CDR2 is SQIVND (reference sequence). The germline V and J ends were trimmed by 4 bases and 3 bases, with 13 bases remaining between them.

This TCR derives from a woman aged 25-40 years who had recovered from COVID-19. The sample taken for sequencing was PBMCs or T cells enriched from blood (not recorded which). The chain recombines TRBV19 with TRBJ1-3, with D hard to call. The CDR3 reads CASSTVANRGNTIYF. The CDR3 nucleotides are TGTGCCAGTAGTACCGTCGCTAATCGTGGAAACACCATATATTTT.